One and the same sample provided the 8 T cell receptor beta chains below, sequenced in a study of regulatory T cells in long-lasting Graves disease. Time point denoted: newly diagnosed GD, antithyroid drugs for less than 3 months. Generation of the TCR library employed RNA extracted from PBMCs. Arm-PCR with iRepertoire HTBI primers amplified the CDR3 regions for these TCR beta libraries. TCRdb itself ran the multiplex PCR reads through MiXCR, one entry per CDR3 protein. Of hundreds of thousands of distinct CDR3 sequences listed, 15% to 20% were seen once; the top ten hold 9.5% to 15%. This same sample was also part of a study on T cells in Graves' hyperthyroidism and ophthalmopathy.

This material consisted of peripheral blood mononuclear cells (PBMCs), taken at new diagnosis, from a patient treated with antithyroid drugs. The receptor source for this set is a man younger than 35 with Graves disease.

Only a few counts were recorded for this clonotype. The chain uses TRBV20-1 and TRBJ2-6; D gene unclear. This CDR3 has 14 residues. CDR1 and CDR2 (germline): DFQATT, SNEGSKA (reference sequence). V was pared by 0 bases and J by 2 bases, with 5 bases between. This CDR3 reads CSARDPTGANVLTF. For the CDR3, the DNA is TGCAGTGCTAGAGATCCCACTGGGGCCAACGTCCTGACTTTC.

The chain couples TRBV9 to TRBJ2-6; possible D gene TRBD1, 8 bases. The V end lost 3 bases, the J end lost 0 bases, and 13 bases lay between the germline ends. This CDR3 region has 17 residues. CDR1 and CDR2 from the germline V gene are SGDLS and YYNGEE. For the CDR3, the DNA is TGTGCCAGCAGCGCACAGGGGGGGTTCTCTGGGGCCAACGTCCTGACTTTC. Translated: CASSAQGGFSGANVLTF.

The chain combines TRBV10-3 with TRBJ2-7, with D tentatively TRBD1 (6 bases). Germline V gene lookup returns CDR1 ENHRY and CDR2 SYGVKD. The length of the CDR3 is 13 residues. V lost 6 bases, J lost 2 bases, and 11 bases lay in between. Here the CDR3 DNA reads TGTGCCATCAGATACGGACAGACCTACGAGCAGTACTTC. The encoded protein is CAIRYGQTYEQYF.

This clonotype came up many times. The V call is TRBV12-3 or TRBV12-4, the J call TRBJ1-1; D unresolved. The CDR3 totals 13 residues. The V gene lost 3 bases and the J gene lost 1 base, with 6 bases spanning the gap. The CDR3 spells CASSFQENTEAFF. As DNA, the CDR3 is TGTGCCAGCAGTTTTCAGGAGAACACTGAAGCTTTCTTT.

This clonotype was seen a single time. This rearrangement joins TRBV27 to TRBJ1-5, with D possibly matching TRBD1 (5 bases). The V end was cut by 1 base, the J end by 4 bases, with 11 bases between. The CDR3 totals 15 residues. CDR1 MNHEY and CDR2 SMNVEV come from the germline V gene (reference sequence). The CDR3 sequence is CASSLWGRSNQPQHF. In nucleotides, the CDR3 is TGTGCCAGCAGTTTATGGGGGAGATCAAATCAGCCCCAGCATTTT.

The chain has TRBV7-2 and TRBJ2-5; D is uncertain. Germline V lookup: CDR1 SGHTA, CDR2 FQGNSA. The CDR3 is made up of 15 amino acids. Trimming stripped 1 base from V and 5 bases from J, with 14 bases between. The CDR3 DNA follows: TGTGCCAGCAGCTTAGACCCCGGAGTAGGGGAGACCCAGTACTTC. Translated, it gives CASSLDPGVGETQYF.

V gene TRBV7-9 combines with J gene TRBJ2-1; D is ambiguous. The germline V and J ends were trimmed by 8 bases and 5 bases, with 4 bases remaining between them. CDR1 SEHNR and CDR2 FQNEAQ come from the germline V gene (reference sequence). This CDR3 is built from 10 residues. CDR3 coding DNA: TGTGCCAGCGGGAACAATGAGCAGTTCTTC. It specifies CASGNNEQFF.

By share, this clonotype counts as medium-sized. V gene TRBV20-1 combines with J gene TRBJ2-7, with 10 bases fitting TRBD2. The CDR3 covers 17 residues. Germline values: CDR1 DFQATT, CDR2 SNEGSKA (reference sequence). V was clipped by 2 bases and J by 1 base; unmatched bases: 11. CDR3 region: CSARPGLALFGSYEQYF. The DNA of the CDR3 is TGCAGTGCTAGACCGGGACTAGCGCTTTTCGGGTCCTACGAGCAGTACTTC.